This T cell receptor (beta chain) was sequenced for a study of CD8+CD57+ T cells in acquired aplastic anemia. Study overall: Across the sorted CD4+ and CD8+ cells, DNA amounts averaged 3.2 ug.

Study outcomes and limitations: Researchers report that twenty-nine CD8+ CDR3 sequences appeared in both patients and controls. Significance was not reached for CD8+ Simpson's diversity between patients and controls.

The template for TCR beta VDJ and CDR3 sequence profiling was genomic DNA. TCRdb reanalysed the reads using MiXCR and keeps one entry per CDR3 protein. The sample contains 130,000 or so distinct CDR3 sequences, roughly 40% of which appear only once. This clonotype was detected many times. Its antigen is as yet unknown. CDR3 length equals 15 residues. Germline V gene lookup returns CDR1 DFQATT and CDR2 SNEGSKA (reference sequence). V dropped 1 base and J dropped 0; count of bases not matched to a gene: 4. The chain combines TRBV20-1 with TRBJ2-3, with 7 bases lining up with TRBD2. The TCR sequence derives from a human donor in good health, serving as a control. The sample taken for sequencing was sorted CD4+, CD8+, or CD8+CD57+ T cells (not recorded which) from PBMCs. This CDR3 reads CSARGARGSTDTQYF. The CDR3 DNA reads as TGCAGTGCTAGAGGCGCGCGGGGGAGCACAGATACGCAGTATTTT.